The 19 T cell receptor beta chains presented below share a single source sample, sequenced in a study of blood T cells in healthy people across ages. Primers used in a second PCR of roughly 7 to 11 cycles were a sample-barcoded 5' primer and a J-beta primer mix. TCRdb analysed the 5' RACE reads with MiXCR anew, one entry per CDR3 protein. The data show about 1.6 million distinct CDR3 sequences, around 35% seen once. The sample consisted of blood. The source is a woman younger than 45 in good health.

This clonotype was observed a few times. The chain has TRBV12-3 or TRBV12-4 and TRBJ2-5; a possible D gene is TRBD2 (5 bases). Trimming took off 3 bases at V and 5 bases at J, with 13 bases between the two ends. This CDR3 spans 14 amino acids. CDR3 region: CASSFRGLGETQYF. In DNA form, the CDR3 reads TGTGCCAGCAGTTTTCGGGGTCTTGGGGAGACCCAGTACTTC.

This clonotype has only a few counts. This sequence joins TRBV4-1 and TRBJ2-7, with D possibly being TRBD1 or TRBD2 (6 bases each). Trimming took off 1 base at V and 4 bases at J, with 23 bases between the two ends. The CDR3 contains 18 residues. Per germline, CDR1 MGHRA and CDR2 YSYEKL. The DNA for the CDR3 is TGCGCCAGCAGCCAAGCCACCTCGGGGGCCCTAACGCTGTACGAGCAGTACTTC. Its translation is CASSQATSGALTLYEQYF.

This chain connects TRBV27 to TRBJ2-7; 8 nucleotides agree with TRBD1. V lost 6 bases, J lost 0 bases, and 7 bases stayed unmatched. The CDR3 totals 15 residues. Looked up from germline, CDR1 is MNHEY and CDR2 is SMNVEV (reference sequence). The CDR3 loop is CASSADRASSYEQYF. In nucleotides, the CDR3 is TGTGCCAGCAGCGCGGACAGGGCAAGCTCCTACGAGCAGTACTTC.

This clonotype has a single count. This rearrangement joins TRBV6-1 to TRBJ1-1, with 7 bases that match TRBD1. V lost 3 bases, J lost 3 bases, and 7 bases stayed unmatched. The CDR3 runs 15 residues. Germline CDR1 is MNHNS and CDR2 is SASEGT. CDR3 nucleotides: TGTGCCAGCAGTGACCCACAGGGGCTAGACACTGAAGCTTTCTTT. It translates to CASSDPQGLDTEAFF.

This clonotype was observed a few times. The V and J genes are TRBV20-1 and TRBJ1-5; D remains unclear. Per the germline V gene, CDR1 is DFQATT and CDR2 is SNEGSKA (reference sequence). With 5 bases removed from V and 0 bases from J, the gap between germline ends came to 5 bases. CDR3 size: 12 residues. CDR3 in DNA: TGCAGTGCTTGGGATAGCAATCAGCCCCAGCATTTT. Translating it yields CSAWDSNQPQHF.

V is TRBV7-3 and J is TRBJ1-2; a possible D gene is TRBD1 (5 bases). The CDR3 sequence is 15 residues long. Germline CDR1 is SGHTA and CDR2 is FQGTGA. V lost 2 bases, J lost 1 base, and 11 bases lay in between. DNA of the CDR3: TGTGCCAGCAGCTTACTGGGGGGTGGTAACTATGGCTACACCTTC. This codes for CASSLLGGGNYGYTF.

The V gene is TRBV20-1, the J gene TRBJ1-4, with 9 bases that match TRBD1. Trimming removed 6 bases from V and 8 bases from J; junction bases left unmatched: 10. Germline loops: CDR1 DFQATT, CDR2 SNEGSKA (reference sequence). CDR3 size: 14 residues. The CDR3, as DNA: TGCAGTGCCTCCCCCGGGACAGGGAAGGAAAAACTGTTTTTT. Translating gives CSASPGTGKEKLFF.

V gene TRBV30 combines with J gene TRBJ2-7; the match to TRBD2 covers 13 bases. Matching the DNA end better, TRBJ2-5 makes the J call doubtful. The V gene's germline CDR1 is GTSNPN and CDR2 SVGIG (reference sequence). The CDR3 extends over 16 amino acids. CDR3 nucleotide sequence: TGTGCCTGGAGCCTAGGACTAGCGGGGGTCCGAGAGACCCAGTACTTC. The encoded protein is CAWSLGLAGVRETQYF.

In regard to this clonotype: Germline and junction disagree at one end, which may indicate a read error. The chain is built from TRBV5-1 and TRBJ2-1; 8 nucleotides line up with TRBD2. The CDR3 contains 15 residues. Germline V lookup: CDR1 SGHRS, CDR2 YFSETQ. The CDR3 coding sequence is TGCGCCGGCAGCTGGATCCTTAGCGGGACCAATGAGCAGTTCTTC. It specifies CAGSWILSGTNEQFF.

This rearrangement joins TRBV14 to TRBJ2-1, with D possibly matching TRBD2 (5 bases). The germline CDR1 and CDR2 sequences are SGHDN and FVKESK. This CDR3 contains 15 residues. Trimming stripped 2 bases from V and 5 bases from J, with 13 bases between. The CDR3: CASSQHGGSHNEQFF. CDR3 in DNA: TGTGCCAGCAGCCAACACGGAGGCTCTCACAATGAGCAGTTCTTC.

This clonotype was counted between two and nine times. The gene calls are TRBV6-5 and TRBJ2-3; 8 bases line up with TRBD1. Germline assignment: CDR1 MNHEY and CDR2 SVGAGI. After removal of 2 bases from V and 2 bases from J, the junction contained 3 bases not matched to a gene. There are 15 residues in the CDR3. CDR3 in DNA: TGTGCCAGCAGTTACCGGGACAGGAACACAGATACGCAGTATTTT. Amino acids: CASSYRDRNTDTQYF.

This clonotype showed up just a few times. The chain combines TRBV25-1 with TRBJ2-3; TRBD2 matches 8 bases. The ends lost 5 bases at V and 4 bases at J; junction bases unmatched: 11. The germline V gene has CDR1 MGHDK and CDR2 SYGVNS. The CDR3 is 16 residues long. CDR3 sequence: CASSPEGAGVSDTQYF. The DNA of the CDR3 is TGTGCCAGCAGTCCCGAGGGAGCGGGGGTTTCAGATACGCAGTATTTT.

To note about this clonotype: Since a much larger clone is just one base distant, this may be a read error. V and J are TRBV7-2 and TRBJ2-3; the D is unclear. The CDR3 is 15 amino acids. The germline V gene has CDR1 SGHTA and CDR2 FQGNSA. Here the CDR3 reads CASSSRRKGTDAQYF. CDR3 nucleotides: TGTGCCAGCAGCTCGCGCCGAAAGGGCACAGATGCGCAGTATTTT.

This chain connects TRBV6-1 to TRBJ2-3; the match to TRBD1 covers 7 bases. J gave up 3 bases and V 2 bases, and 8 bases lay outside the gene matches. The CDR3 contains 16 residues. CDR1 and CDR2 (germline): MNHNS, SASEGT. CDR3 loop: CASSESAGGFTDTQYF. DNA of the CDR3: TGTGCCAGCAGTGAATCGGCAGGGGGATTTACAGATACGCAGTATTTT.

The CDR3, as DNA: TGTGCCAGCAGCTTAGCTGGCGGGGGGGCGTCAGATACGCAGTATTTT. The encoded protein is CASSLAGGGASDTQYF. This chain joins TRBV7-6 and TRBJ2-3, with 9 bases that match TRBD2. After removal of 0 bases from V and 4 bases from J, the junction contained 5 bases not matched to a gene. Germline values: CDR1 SGHVS, CDR2 FNYEAQ. The CDR3 runs to 16 residues.

Points on this clonotype: A single base separates this from a much larger clone, so it may be a read error. The V gene is TRBV7-2, the J gene TRBJ2-1; TRBD2 is a possible D gene (6 bases). The DNA end is a closer match to TRBJ2-7, so the J assignment may be wrong. The CDR3 runs 12 residues. Germline V gives CDR1 SGHTA, CDR2 FQGNSA. This CDR3 is CASSGGYNEQYF. In DNA, the CDR3 is TGTGCCAGCAGCGGGGGGTACAATGAGCAGTACTTC.

This clonotype came up a few times. An end of the junction differs from the germline gene, which may be a read error. J is TRBJ1-1 and V is TRBV27; 11 nucleotides match TRBD1. There are 15 residues in the CDR3. The germline V gene encodes CDR1 MNHEY and CDR2 SMNVEV (reference sequence). The CDR3 bases are TGTGCCAACAGTTTATCCGGGACAGGGGGCACTGAAGCTTTCTTT. Its translation is CANSLSGTGGTEAFF.

V and J are TRBV18 and TRBJ1-5; 7 bases fit TRBD1. The germline V gene has CDR1 KGHSH and CDR2 LQKENI. The junction had 5 bases not matched to a gene; V was cut back by 3 bases and J by 3 bases. The CDR3 covers 15 residues. As DNA, the CDR3 is TGTGCCAGCTCACCGAAGGGACAGAACAATCAGCCCCAGCATTTT. Translating gives CASSPKGQNNQPQHF.

The chain has TRBV29-1 and TRBJ2-3; 7 bases line up with TRBD2. Germline V gene sequence: CDR1 SQVTM, CDR2 ANQGSEA. V trimming: 6 bases; J trimming: 11 bases; junction bases outside the gene matches: 20. The CDR3 length is 15 residues. CDR3 sequence (DNA): TGCAGCGTAGGAGCGGGAACCGGTTGGGGCTTGGAGCAGTATTTT. Translated, it gives CSVGAGTGWGLEQYF.